The sequence of this T cell receptor (beta chain) was determined in a study of molecular identifiers for immune sequencing clone quantification. This clonotype came up a few times. This CDR3 has 15 amino acids. The germline V and J ends were trimmed by 1 base and 3 bases, with 12 bases remaining between them. Germline V gene sequence: CDR1 LGHNT, CDR2 FRNRAP. Each CDR3 protein is one row after TCRdb ran MiXCR on the PCR reads. This sample has 300,000 to 400,000 distinct CDR3 sequences, with 24% found just once. The sample was naive CD8+ T cells from blood, with Jurkat cell RNA spiked in. Subset noted: FACS-sorted CD8+CD4-CCR7+CD45RA+ naive T cells. The sequence derives from a human donor in good health. Some libraries in this study had Jurkat cell RNA spiked in. The chain combines TRBV12-5 with TRBJ2-5; D remains ambiguous. The CDR3 DNA reads TGTGCTAGTGGTTTGGGGTTCCCAGTGGAAGAGACCCAGTACTTC. Translating gives CASGLGFPVEETQYF.